The entry below gives a single TCR beta chain sequence along with its context. The data were produced by immunoSEQ multiplex PCR, yet TCRdb's version contains in-frame clones alone and is incomplete. This sample has around 28,000 clones, with 70% found just once. Relapses following autologous stem cell transplantation were seen in all patients, with brentuximab vedotin exposure varying. This entry comes from a study of PD-1 blockade in classical Hodgkin lymphoma. Trimming took 8 bases from V and 9 from J, leaving 27 bases between them. The germline gives CDR1 MNHNY, CDR2 SVGAGI (reference sequence). This CDR3 is built from 16 residues.

This material consisted of peripheral blood mononuclear cells (PBMCs), taken before the second cycle of nivolumab. The clonotype comes from a human donor with classical Hodgkin lymphoma. The chain employs TRBV6-6 and TRBJ2-3; D is possibly TRBD2 (7 bases). CDR3 in amino acids: CASSKPTRGGQKTQYF. The CDR3 DNA is TGTGCCAGCTCCAAACCTACCAGGGGAGGGCAGAAGACGCAGTATTTT.